This T cell receptor (beta chain) was retrieved from a study of T cells in localized non-small cell lung cancer. CDR1 SGHAT and CDR2 FQNNGV come from the germline V gene. The CDR3 has 12 residues. V gave up 2 bases and J gave up 9 bases, with 11 bases separating them. Here immunoSEQ multiplex PCR was the method, and the copy in TCRdb shows in-frame clones only, minus some. The table records around 90,000 clones, around three quarters of them present only once. The TCR originated in a man aged 35-75 years with stage II squamous cell lung carcinoma. Material: PBMCs, obtained before any cancer treatment. The V and J genes are TRBV11-2 and TRBJ2-7; D possibly corresponds to TRBD2 (6 bases). CDR3 residues: CASSLSGTLQYF. The CDR3 bases are TGTGCCAGCAGCTTATCCGGGACTTTGCAGTACTTC.